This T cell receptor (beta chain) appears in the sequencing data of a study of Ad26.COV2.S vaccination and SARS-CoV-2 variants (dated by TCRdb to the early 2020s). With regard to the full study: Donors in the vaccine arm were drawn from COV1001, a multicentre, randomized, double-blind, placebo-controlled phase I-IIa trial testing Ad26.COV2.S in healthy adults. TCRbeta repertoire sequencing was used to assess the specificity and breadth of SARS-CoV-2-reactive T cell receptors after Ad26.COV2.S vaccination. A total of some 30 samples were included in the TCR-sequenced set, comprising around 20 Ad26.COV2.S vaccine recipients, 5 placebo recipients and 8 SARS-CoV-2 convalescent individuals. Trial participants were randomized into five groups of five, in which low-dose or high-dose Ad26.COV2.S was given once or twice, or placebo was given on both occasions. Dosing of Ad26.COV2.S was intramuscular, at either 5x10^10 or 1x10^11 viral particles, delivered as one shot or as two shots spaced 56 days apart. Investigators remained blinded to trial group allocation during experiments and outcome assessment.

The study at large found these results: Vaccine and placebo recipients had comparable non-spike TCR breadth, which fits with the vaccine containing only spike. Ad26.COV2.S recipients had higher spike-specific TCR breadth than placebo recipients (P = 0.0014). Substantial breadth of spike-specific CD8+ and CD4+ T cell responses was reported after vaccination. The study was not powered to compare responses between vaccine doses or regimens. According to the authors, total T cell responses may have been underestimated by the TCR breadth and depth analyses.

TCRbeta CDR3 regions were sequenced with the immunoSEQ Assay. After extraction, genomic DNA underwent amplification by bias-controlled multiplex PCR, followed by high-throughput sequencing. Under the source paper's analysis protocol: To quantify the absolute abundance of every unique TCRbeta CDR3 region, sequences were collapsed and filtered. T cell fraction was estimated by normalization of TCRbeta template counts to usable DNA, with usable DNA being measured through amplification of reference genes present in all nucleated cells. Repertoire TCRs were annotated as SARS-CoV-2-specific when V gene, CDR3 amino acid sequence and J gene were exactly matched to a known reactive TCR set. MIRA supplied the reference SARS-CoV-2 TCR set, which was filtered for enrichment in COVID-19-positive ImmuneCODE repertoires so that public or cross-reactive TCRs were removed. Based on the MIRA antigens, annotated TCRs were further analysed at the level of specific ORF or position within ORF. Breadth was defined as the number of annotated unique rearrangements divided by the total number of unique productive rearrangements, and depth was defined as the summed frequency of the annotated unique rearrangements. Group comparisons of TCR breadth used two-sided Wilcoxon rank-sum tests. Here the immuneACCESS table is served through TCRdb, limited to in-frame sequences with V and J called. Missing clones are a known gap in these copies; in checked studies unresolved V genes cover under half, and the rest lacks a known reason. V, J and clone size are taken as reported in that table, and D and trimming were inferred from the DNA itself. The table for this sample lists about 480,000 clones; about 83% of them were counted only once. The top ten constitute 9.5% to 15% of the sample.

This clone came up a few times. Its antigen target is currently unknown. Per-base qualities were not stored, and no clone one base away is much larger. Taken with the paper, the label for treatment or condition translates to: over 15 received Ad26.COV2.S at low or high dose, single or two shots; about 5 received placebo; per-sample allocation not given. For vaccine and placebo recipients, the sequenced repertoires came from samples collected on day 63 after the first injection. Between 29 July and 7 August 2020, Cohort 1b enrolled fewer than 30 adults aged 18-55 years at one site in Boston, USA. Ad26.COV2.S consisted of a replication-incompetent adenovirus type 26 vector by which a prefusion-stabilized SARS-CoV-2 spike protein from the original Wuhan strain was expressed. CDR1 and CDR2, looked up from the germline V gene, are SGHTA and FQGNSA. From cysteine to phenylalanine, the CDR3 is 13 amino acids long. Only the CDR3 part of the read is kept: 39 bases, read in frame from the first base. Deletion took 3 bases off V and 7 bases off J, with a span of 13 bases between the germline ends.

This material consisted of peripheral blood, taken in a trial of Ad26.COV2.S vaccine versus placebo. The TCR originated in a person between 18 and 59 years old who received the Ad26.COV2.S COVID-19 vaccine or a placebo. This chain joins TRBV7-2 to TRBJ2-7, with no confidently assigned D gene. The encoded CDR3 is CASSLGRNTEQYF. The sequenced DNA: TGTGCCAGCAGCTTGGGTCGGAATACGGAGCAGTACTTC.